This entry lists 30 T cell receptor beta chains sequenced from one sample in a study of blood T cell repertoires in COVID-19. The repertoire was sequenced with immunoSEQ multiplex PCR; TCRdb's copy has only in-frame clones and lacks some. This sample has more than 200,000 clones, with roughly three quarters found just once. The sequencing input was peripheral blood. The source of these receptors is a woman aged 40 to 49 with active or convalescent COVID-19.

CDR3 protein: CASSPGGYYNEQFF. The CDR3 nucleotides read TGTGCCAGCAGTCCGGGGGGGTATTACAATGAGCAGTTCTTC. This sequence joins TRBV5-8 and TRBJ2-1; 8 bases align to TRBD2. The CDR3 has 14 amino acids. V lost 5 bases to trimming and J lost 4 bases; unmatched junction nucleotides: 5. Germline lookup yields CDR1 SGHTS and CDR2 YDEGEE. Supplemented by reference TRBV5-8 and TRBJ2-1, the full variable domain reads EAGVTQSPTHLIKTRGQQATLRCSPISGHTSVYWYQQALGLGLQFLLWYDEGEERNRGNFPPRFSGRQFPNYSSELNVNALELEDSALYLCASSPGGYYNEQFFGPGTRLTVL.

The rearrangement links TRBV29-1 to TRBJ2-3; TRBD1 might be the D (8 bases). The V end lost 6 bases, the J end lost 2 bases, and 21 bases lay between the germline ends. The CDR3 has 16 amino acids. CDR1 and CDR2 from the germline V gene are SQVTM and ANQGSEA. The chain's CDR3 is CSVVRQGRGFTDTQYF. As DNA, the CDR3 is TGCAGCGTGGTCAGACAGGGGAGGGGATTCACAGATACGCAGTATTTT.

This rearrangement joins TRBV6-5 to TRBJ2-3, with 8 bases matching TRBD1. The germline CDR1 and CDR2 sequences are MNHEY and SVGAGI. V gave up 6 bases and J gave up 7 bases; unmatched junction bases: 12. This CDR3 is 15 amino acids long. CDR3 in amino acids: CASSRQGKTQNTQYF. For the CDR3, the DNA is TGTGCCAGCAGCAGACAGGGGAAGACACAGAATACGCAGTATTTT.

This chain's CDR3 is CASSLVPGAGNTIYF. The CDR3 DNA reads as TGTGCCAGCAGCTTGGTACCAGGGGCTGGAAACACCATATATTTT. The chain couples TRBV5-6 to TRBJ1-3; tentative D call: TRBD1 (6 bases). V lost 0 bases, J lost 2 bases, and 9 bases lay in between. The CDR3 runs to 15 residues. CDR1 and CDR2 (germline): SGHDT, YYEEEE.

The chain carries TRBV6-5 and TRBJ2-1; D gene ambiguous. V was pared by 0 bases and J by 6 bases, with 12 bases between. CDR1 is MNHEY and CDR2 is SVGAGI in the germline V gene. The CDR3 length is 15 residues. The CDR3 DNA sequence: TGTGCCAGCAGTTACTCCTCGAGTGCCCCCAATGAGCAGTTCTTC. Translating it yields CASSYSSSAPNEQFF.

The V gene is TRBV18, the J gene TRBJ2-3; 10 bases map to TRBD2. V trimming: 4 bases; J trimming: 2 bases; junction bases outside the gene matches: 3. Germline V lookup: CDR1 KGHSH, CDR2 LQKENI. The CDR3 has 15 amino acids. The CDR3 nucleotides are TGTGCCAGCTCACACGGACTAGCGGACACAGATACGCAGTATTTT. Its protein product is CASSHGLADTDTQYF. The full variable domain, completed using reference TRBV18 and TRBJ2-3, is NAGVMQNPRHLVRRRGQEARLRCSPMKGHSHVYWYRQLPEEGLKFMVYLQKENIIDESGMPKERFSAEFPKEGPSILRIQQVVRGDSAAYFCASSHGLADTDTQYFGPGTRLTVL.

This clone was picked up one time. This chain's CDR3 is CASSFPDQPQHF. The CDR3, as DNA: TGTGCCAGCAGTTTCCCAGATCAGCCCCAGCATTTT. V gene TRBV12-3 or TRBV12-4 combines with J gene TRBJ1-5; no reliable D call. The CDR3 runs 12 residues. The V end was cut by 3 bases, the J end by 5 bases, with 5 bases between.

The chain is built from TRBV5-1 and TRBJ2-1; 7 bases match TRBD2. This CDR3 spans 13 amino acids. The J segment lost 7 bases and the V segment lost 3 bases, leaving 4 bases of the junction unmatched. Germline lookup yields CDR1 SGHRS and CDR2 YFSETQ. The CDR3 DNA reads TGCGCCAGCAGCTGGGACGGGGGGAATGAGCAGTTCTTC. The encoded protein is CASSWDGGNEQFF.

The chain employs TRBV2 and TRBJ1-1; no firm D call. The CDR3 is 16 amino acids. The germline CDR1 and CDR2 sequences are SNHLY and FYNNEI. The ends were cut back, 3 bases at V and 2 bases at J, with 16 bases in the middle. Here the CDR3 reads CASSDQNLRGNTEAFF. The CDR3 DNA sequence: TGTGCCAGCAGTGATCAAAACCTACGAGGCAACACTGAAGCTTTCTTT.

This chain joins TRBV20-1 and TRBJ1-1; D gene uncertain. The V end lost 3 bases, the J end lost 0 bases, and 8 bases lay between the germline ends. Germline-derived CDR1 and CDR2 are DFQATT and SNEGSKA (reference sequence). The CDR3 runs 13 residues. The CDR3 DNA sequence: TGCAGTGCTAGTAAGGAGCTGAACACTGAAGCTTTCTTT. It encodes CSASKELNTEAFF.

This clone was seen a handful of times. The chain couples TRBV2 to TRBJ1-1, with D perhaps matching TRBD1 (5 bases). Trimming took 8 bases from V and 11 from J, leaving 21 bases between them. Germline assignment: CDR1 SNHLY and CDR2 FYNNEI. The CDR3 covers 13 residues. The CDR3 bases are TGTGCCAGCCCCCCGACAGTAGGCCACGGGGCTTTCTTT. It yields the protein CASPPTVGHGAFF.

This rearrangement joins TRBV11-2 to TRBJ2-5; the match to TRBD1 covers 11 bases. The V and J ends lost 4 bases and 5 bases, in that order; junction bases with no gene match: 6. There are 15 residues in the CDR3. Per germline, CDR1 SGHAT and CDR2 FQNNGV. The CDR3 DNA follows: TGTGCCAGCAGCTACGGACAGGGGGCGCTGGAGACCCAGTACTTC. Its protein product is CASSYGQGALETQYF.

The gene calls are TRBV28 and TRBJ1-1, with unresolved D. The germline V and J ends were trimmed by 7 bases and 3 bases, with 15 bases remaining between them. The CDR3 extends over 14 amino acids. Germline V lookup: CDR1 MDHEN, CDR2 SYDVKM. The CDR3 sequence is CASTSGGPYTEAFF. CDR3 sequence (DNA): TGTGCCAGCACCTCGGGAGGCCCTTACACTGAAGCTTTCTTT.

The chain combines TRBV30 with TRBJ2-3; TRBD1 is a possible D gene (5 bases). Germline CDR1 and CDR2: GTSNPN and SVGIG (reference sequence). The CDR3 totals 16 residues. Trimming cost V 7 bases and J 3 bases, with 23 bases left between them. For the CDR3, the DNA is TGTGCCTCGTCAGCTCTTGGGGCCAGAGGTACAGATACGCAGTATTTT. Its translation: CASSALGARGTDTQYF.

V gene TRBV28 combines with J gene TRBJ1-5; a possible D gene is TRBD1 (6 bases). Germline CDR1 reads MDHEN; CDR2 reads SYDVKM. V was cut by 3 bases and J by 5 bases, with 14 bases left in between. This CDR3 has 15 residues. The CDR3 bases are TGTGCCAGCAGTTTTCCCTTACAGGGCTATCAGCCCCAGCATTTT. This gives the protein CASSFPLQGYQPQHF.

The V and J genes are TRBV5-5 and TRBJ2-1, with D possibly TRBD1 on 6 matching bases. Germline V gene data show CDR1 as SGHKS and CDR2 as YYEKEE (reference sequence). The CDR3 runs to 13 residues. The CDR3 DNA is TGTGTCTCGCGGTGGGACACCCACAATGAGCAGTTCTTC. This translates into CVSRWDTHNEQFF.

The chain carries TRBV27 and TRBJ2-3; TRBD2 might be the D (6 bases). The CDR3 length is 15 residues. Germline CDR1 is MNHEY and CDR2 is SMNVEV (reference sequence). V dropped 7 bases and J dropped 0 bases, with 14 bases sitting between them. Written as DNA, the CDR3 is TGTGCCAGCACCCTTCGTGGGAGGAGCACAGATACGCAGTATTTT. This encodes CASTLRGRSTDTQYF.

This chain links TRBV5-1 with TRBJ1-1; D not certain. Trimming cost V 5 bases and J 1 base, with 9 bases left between them. CDR1 SGHRS and CDR2 YFSETQ come from the germline V gene. The CDR3 length is 13 residues. The CDR3 protein is CASRKEQNTEAFF. CDR3 bases: TGCGCCAGCAGGAAGGAGCAGAACACTGAAGCTTTCTTT. The entire variable domain, with the rest obtained from reference TRBV5-1 and TRBJ1-1, is as follows: KAGVTQTPRYLIKTRGQQVTLSCSPISGHRSVSWYQQTPGQGLQFLFEYFSETQRNKGNFPGRFSGRQFSNSRSEMNVSTLELGDSALYLCASRKEQNTEAFFGQGTRLTVV.

The V gene is TRBV2, the J gene TRBJ1-2; the D gene is possibly TRBD1 (6 bases). Germline V gives CDR1 SNHLY, CDR2 FYNNEI. Trimming removed 6 bases at V and 8 bases at J, with 22 bases between. The CDR3 has 15 residues. The CDR3: CASRGVRTQGSGYTF. Written as DNA, the CDR3 is TGTGCCAGCAGGGGGGTGCGGACTCAGGGGAGCGGCTACACCTTC.

V usage is TRBV11-2 and J usage is TRBJ2-7, with TRBD1 identical over 9 bases. CDR1 is SGHAT and CDR2 is FQNNGV in the germline V gene. J gave up 7 bases and V 5 bases, and 18 bases lay outside the gene matches. The CDR3 is 17 residues long. CDR3 sequence: CASSPLRDRVPPAEQYF. The CDR3 bases are TGTGCCAGCAGCCCCCTCCGGGACAGGGTTCCCCCTGCGGAGCAGTACTTC.

The gene calls are TRBV4-1 and TRBJ1-2, with 9 bases that match TRBD1. The length of the CDR3 is 14 residues. V trimming: 4 bases; J trimming: 4 bases; junction bases outside the gene matches: 4. Germline CDR1 and CDR2: MGHRA and YSYEKL. This CDR3 reads CASSPDRGGYGYTF. The CDR3 DNA is TGCGCCAGCAGCCCCGACAGGGGGGGCTATGGCTACACCTTC.

The chain carries TRBV4-2 and TRBJ1-5; D is uncertain. The germline gives CDR1 LGHNA, CDR2 YNFKEQ. V lost 0 bases to trimming and J lost 4 bases, with 7 bases between them. This CDR3 region has 14 residues. The CDR3 DNA sequence: TGTGCCAGCAGCCAAGATCTCAGGAATCAGCCCCAGCATTTT. This encodes CASSQDLRNQPQHF.

The V call is TRBV7-2, the J call TRBJ2-5; 7 bases are shared with TRBD1. J gave up 1 base and V 5 bases, and 19 bases lay outside the gene matches. Germline loops: CDR1 SGHTA, CDR2 FQGNSA. The CDR3 runs 19 residues. The CDR3, as DNA: TGTGCCAGCAGCCAAAAGATCGGCTGGGACAGAAAAATCCAAGAGACCCAGTACTTC. Translation: CASSQKIGWDRKIQETQYF.

The gene calls are TRBV3-1 (or the pseudogene TRBV3-2) and TRBJ1-3; unclear D gene. Deletions cut 2 bases from V and 4 bases from J, with 12 bases between. CDR1 is LGHDT and CDR2 is YNNKEL in the germline V gene (reference sequence). This CDR3 is 15 amino acids long. CDR3 amino acids: CASSQITAGGNTIYF. The CDR3 DNA follows: TGTGCCAGCAGCCAAATAACCGCGGGCGGAAACACCATATATTTT.

The J gene is TRBJ1-2, the V gene TRBV29-1; 9 bases fit TRBD1. The germline gives CDR1 SQVTM, CDR2 ANQGSEA. V lost 3 bases to trimming and J lost 8 bases; unmatched junction nucleotides: 10. CDR3 length: 14 residues. The CDR3 reads CSVDPTGGLDGYTF. The DNA for the CDR3 is TGCAGCGTTGACCCGACAGGGGGTCTGGACGGCTACACCTTC.

The chain employs TRBV7-2 and TRBJ2-3; D gene uncertain. The V gene lost 1 base and the J gene lost 3 bases, with 8 bases spanning the gap. The CDR3 loop spans 14 amino acids. Germline CDR1 SGHTA, CDR2 FQGNSA. The CDR3 region has the DNA TGTGCCAGCAGCTTAGGTCCGAGGACAGATACGCAGTATTTT. It is translated as CASSLGPRTDTQYF.

This sequence joins TRBV5-1 and TRBJ1-1; D gene unclear. Trimming stripped 2 bases from V and 7 bases from J, with 9 bases between. Germline CDR1 reads SGHRS; CDR2 reads YFSETQ. The CDR3 is 12 residues long. CDR3 region: CASSFGGREAFF. Here the CDR3 DNA reads TGCGCCAGCAGCTTTGGCGGGCGTGAAGCTTTCTTT.

CDR3 sequence reads: CASSLTAMNTEAFF. The CDR3 DNA sequence: TGTGCCAGCAGCTTAACAGCAATGAACACTGAAGCTTTCTTT. This sequence joins TRBV9 and TRBJ1-1; D gene ambiguous. Germline assignment: CDR1 SGDLS and CDR2 YYNGEE. The CDR3 runs to 14 residues. Trimming took off 4 bases at V and 0 bases at J, with 10 bases between the two ends.

This clone was counted once. This sequence joins TRBV5-1 and TRBJ2-5; 13 nucleotides line up with TRBD2. After removal of 1 base from V and 5 bases from J, the junction contained 5 bases not matched to a gene. The germline CDR1 and CDR2 sequences are SGHRS and YFSETQ. CDR3 size: 16 residues. CDR3 sequence (DNA): TGCGCCAGCAGCTTGACTAGCGGGGGGGCTGCCGAGACCCAGTACTTC. It encodes CASSLTSGGAAETQYF.

This clone was found a few times. The V gene is TRBV19, the J gene TRBJ1-1; 9 bases are shared with TRBD1. Germline assignment: CDR1 LNHDA and CDR2 SQIVND (reference sequence). The V and J ends lost 8 bases and 1 base, in that order; junction bases with no gene match: 8. The CDR3 loop spans 15 amino acids. The CDR3: CASYYRGRGNTEAFF. The CDR3 DNA is TGTGCCAGTTACTACAGGGGGCGAGGGAACACTGAAGCTTTCTTT. Supplemented by reference TRBV19 and TRBJ1-1, the full variable domain reads DGGITQSPKYLFRKEGQNVTLSCEQNLNHDAMYWYRQDPGQGLRLIYYSQIVNDFQKGDIAEGYSVSREKKESFPLTVTSAQKNPTAFYLCASYYRGRGNTEAFFGQGTRLTVV.